A selection of T cell receptor beta chains follows, all from one sample in a study of vaccination and CD4 T cells after COVID-19. TCRdb re-called the PCR reads through MiXCR, storing one row per CDR3 protein. The repertoire holds around 10,000 distinct CDR3 sequences, 30% to 35% seen once, with 8.8% in the top ten. These receptors are not linked to any known antigen. Sequenced input: CD4+ T cells from blood, cultured in vitro. The source of these receptors is a human donor who had recovered from COVID-19. Both conserved end residues are part of each CDR3. The D gene is left open where the match is weak. A clone size is listed for some rows: how often the clone was seen (once, few, many), or a class if it is expanded.

TRBV29-1	NA	TRBJ1-6	few	TGCAGCGTTGAGGTGGGGGATGGATCACCCCTCCACTTT	CSVEVGDGSPLHF
TRBV19	NA	TRBJ2-7	NA	TGTGCCAGTAGCCCCCGGATCCAAACCTACGAGCAGTACTTC	CASSPRIQTYEQYF
TRBV6-2/TRBV6-3	NA	TRBJ2-5	few	TGTGCCAGCAGTTACGGTGCTAGGGAAGAGACCCAGTACTTC	CASSYGAREETQYF
TRBV20-1	NA	TRBJ2-5	NA	TGCAGTGCTGTGGGATTTCAAGAGACCCAGTACTTC	CSAVGFQETQYF
TRBV7-3	TRBD2	TRBJ2-5	NA	TGTGCCAGCAGCCGAGGACTAGCGGGAGGGGATGAGGCCCAGTACTTC	CASSRGLAGGDEAQYF
TRBV7-2	NA	TRBJ2-3	NA	TGTGCCAGCAGCATCCTCACGGGGCGGAGCACAGATACGCAGTATTTT	CASSILTGRSTDTQYF
TRBV2	NA	TRBJ2-6	NA	TGTGCCAGCAGTGGGCAGGGAAGGAATCCCTCTGGGGCCAACGTCCTGACTTTC	CASSGQGRNPSGANVLTF
TRBV15	TRBD2	TRBJ2-2	few	TGTGCCACCAGCAGAGATGCGGGGGGTAACACCGGGGAGCTGTTTTTT	CATSRDAGGNTGELFF
TRBV5-1	TRBD1	TRBJ2-1	NA	TGCGCCAGCAGCTCTGACAGGGTTGGCAATGAGCAGTTCTTC	CASSSDRVGNEQFF
TRBV20-1	TRBD1	TRBJ1-5	NA	TGCAGTGCTGGGACCAGGGGGAGCAATCAGCCCCAGCATTTT	CSAGTRGSNQPQHF
TRBV20-1	NA	TRBJ2-3	NA	TGCAGTGCTATGGCGGGGGCCGGGGATACGCAGTATTTT	CSAMAGAGDTQYF
TRBV7-8	NA	TRBJ2-1	NA	TGTACCAGCAGCCCGGAGAGGGGGGTCGGGCTCTATGAGCAGTTCTTC	CTSSPERGVGLYEQFF
TRBV6-2/TRBV6-3	NA	TRBJ1-2	few	TGTGCCAGCAGTTACAACGGAAACTATGGCTACACCTTC	CASSYNGNYGYTF
TRBV5-6	TRBD1	TRBJ1-1	NA	TGTGCCAGCAGCTTGGTCCGACAGGGTGTGACCACTGAAGCTTTCTTT	CASSLVRQGVTTEAFF
TRBV11-3	TRBD2	TRBJ2-5	few	TGTGCCAGCAAACGACTAGCGGGGCAAGAGACCCAGTACTTC	CASKRLAGQETQYF
TRBV19	TRBD1	TRBJ1-6	few	TGTGCCAGTAGTATAGACAGGGGGCTCAATTCACCCCTCCACTTT	CASSIDRGLNSPLHF
TRBV6-1	TRBD1	TRBJ1-5	NA	TGTGCCAGCAGTCAAGGACAGGGTCGAAATCAGCCCCAGCATTTT	CASSQGQGRNQPQHF
TRBV30	NA	TRBJ1-2	NA	TGTGCCTGGAGTCAGGGGCGCGGCTATGGCTACACCTTC	CAWSQGRGYGYTF
TRBV7-3	TRBD1	TRBJ1-6	few	TGTGCCAGCAGCCAGGGGGCACTTAATTCACCCCTCCACTTT	CASSQGALNSPLHF
TRBV20-1	NA	TRBJ2-7	once	TGCGGTGCTAGGGGTGGGATACCCTACGAGCAGTACTTC	CGARGGIPYEQYF
TRBV27	NA	TRBJ2-6	NA	TGTGCCAGCAGTCGGACAGAACTAGTCTCTGGGGCCAACGTCCTGACTTTC	CASSRTELVSGANVLTF
TRBV6-1	NA	TRBJ2-7	NA	TGTGCCAGCAGAGTAGGGGGGGGTGTGGACGAGCAGTACTTC	CASRVGGGVDEQYF
TRBV7-2	NA	TRBJ1-5	few	TGTGCCAGCAGCCGGGGGCGGGATCAGCCCCAGCATTTT	CASSRGRDQPQHF
TRBV7-9	TRBD2	TRBJ2-4	NA	TGTGCCAGCAGCTCCCGTCGGGAGGGAAACATTCAGTACTTC	CASSSRREGNIQYF
TRBV11-3	NA	TRBJ1-1	few	TGTGCCAGCAGCCCAGACAGGTTTGGCAGCACTGAAGCTTTCTTT	CASSPDRFGSTEAFF
TRBV20-1	NA	TRBJ1-5	medium-sized	TGCAGTGCTAGACCTCGGGCCCTCTCTCGCCAGCCCCAGCATTTT	CSARPRALSRQPQHF
TRBV7-2	TRBD2	TRBJ2-1	NA	TGTGCCAGCAGCTTATGGTTCGGGACTAGTAATGAGCAGTTCTTC	CASSLWFGTSNEQFF
TRBV4-1	NA	TRBJ1-2	NA	TGCGCCAGCAGCCAAGGAACCCAGGGGATTGGATATGGCTACACCTTC	CASSQGTQGIGYGYTF
TRBV28	NA	TRBJ1-2	few	TGTGCCAGCAGCCGAGGACGGGGAGCTAACTATGGCTACACCTTC	CASSRGRGANYGYTF
TRBV6-2/TRBV6-3	TRBD2	TRBJ2-7	few	TGTGCCAGCTCTACCCGGGGGGGCAGGTCCTACGAGCAGTACTTC	CASSTRGGRSYEQYF
TRBV6-1	NA	TRBJ2-5	few	TGTGCCAGCAGTGAGGTAGCAGAGACCCAGTACTTC	CASSEVAETQYF
TRBV5-6	NA	TRBJ2-7	NA	TGTGCCAGCAGCTTCCTGGCAGCCAGCTCCTACGAGCAGTACTTC	CASSFLAASSYEQYF
TRBV11-2	NA	TRBJ1-5	NA	TGTGCCAGCAGCTTAGGTACAGGATATAGCAATCAGCCCCAGCATTTT	CASSLGTGYSNQPQHF
TRBV6-2/TRBV6-3	NA	TRBJ1-1	few	TGTGCCAGCAGTCTGACAGGAACGGACACTGAAGCTTTCTTT	CASSLTGTDTEAFF
TRBV6-1	TRBD1	TRBJ1-2	NA	TGTGCCAGCACCTCGGGACAGAGAGATGGCTACACCTTC	CASTSGQRDGYTF
TRBV6-2/TRBV6-3	TRBD2	TRBJ2-7	NA	TGTGCCAGCGGGCGGGGGACTGGCGGGATACCATTCGAGCAGTACTTC	CASGRGTGGIPFEQYF
TRBV4-2	NA	TRBJ1-5	NA	TGTGCCAGCAGCCAAGGACAGGAAAGCAATCAGCCCCAGCATTTT	CASSQGQESNQPQHF
TRBV10-3	TRBD1	TRBJ2-7	few	TGTGCCATCAGTGAGTCGGGGACAGGCTACTCCTACGAGCAGTACTTC	CAISESGTGYSYEQYF
TRBV7-2	NA	TRBJ1-1	NA	TGTGCCAGCAGCTTAGCCGACAGTTCACTCACTGAAGCTTTCTTT	CASSLADSSLTEAFF
TRBV19	NA	TRBJ1-2	NA	TGTGCCAGTGCCAACCAACAGGGTTCCCACTATGGCTACACCTTC	CASANQQGSHYGYTF
TRBV7-2	TRBD1	TRBJ1-1	few	TGTGCCAGCTTACGGGACAGGGGGCTCACTGAAGCTTTCTTT	CASLRDRGLTEAFF
TRBV20-1	TRBD1	TRBJ1-1	NA	TGCAGTGCTAGCGGGACAGGGGGACGGAACACTGAAGCTTTCTTT	CSASGTGGRNTEAFF
TRBV20-1	NA	TRBJ2-3	NA	TGCAGTGGCAGGAGGGCGGGTGACTACACAGATACGCAGTATTTT	CSGRRAGDYTDTQYF
TRBV7-8	NA	TRBJ2-7	NA	TGTGCCAGCAGTATACAGCAGCGGGAGCAGTACTTC	CASSIQQREQYF
TRBV7-8	NA	TRBJ1-2	few	TGTGCCAGCAGCTTAGAATCGAGAAACTATGGCTACACCTTC	CASSLESRNYGYTF
TRBV11-3	TRBD1	TRBJ2-7	NA	TGTGCCAGCAGCTTCGGGACAGGGACGGGGTACGAGCAGTACTTC	CASSFGTGTGYEQYF
TRBV20-1	NA	TRBJ2-7	few	TGCAGTCCAAGAAGTGGCTACGAGCAGTACTTC	CSPRSGYEQYF
TRBV7-2	NA	TRBJ2-3	few	TGTGCCAGCAGCCCGTACACAGATACGCAGTATTTT	CASSPYTDTQYF
TRBV11-3	NA	TRBJ2-5	few	TGTGCCAGCAGCTTAGGGGTCCAGGGGAAAGAGACCCAGTACTTC	CASSLGVQGKETQYF
TRBV7-2	TRBD1	TRBJ1-2	medium-sized	TGTGCCAGCAGCCCTGACAGGGAGTATGGCTACACCTTC	CASSPDREYGYTF
TRBV7-2	TRBD2	TRBJ2-1	few	TGTGCCAGCAGTTCTGGGCTAGCGGAGTACAATGAGCAGTTCTTC	CASSSGLAEYNEQFF
TRBV15	NA	TRBJ2-7	NA	TGTGCCACCAGCAGAGGGGACATTCTATCCTACGAGCAGTACTTC	CATSRGDILSYEQYF
TRBV20-1	NA	TRBJ2-7	NA	TGCAGTGCTCCACTCCCGGGAAAGGGACCCGAGCAGTACTTC	CSAPLPGKGPEQYF
TRBV7-8	TRBD1	TRBJ1-6	NA	TGTGCCAGCAGCTTAGTAGTGACAGGGGATTCACCCCTCCACTTT	CASSLVVTGDSPLHF
TRBV6-2/TRBV6-3	TRBD1	TRBJ2-3	NA	TGTGCCAGCAGACCTACAGGGGCAGATACGCAGTATTTT	CASRPTGADTQYF